Shown below are 2 T cell receptor beta chains from a single sample sequenced in a study of blood T cell repertoires in COVID-19. Method: immunoSEQ multiplex PCR; TCRdb's copy keeps in-frame clones and lacks some. Of some 340,000 clones in the sample, around 85% were seen once. The sample consisted of peripheral blood. The receptors here all came from a woman aged 18-29 years with acute or convalescent COVID-19.

The rearrangement links TRBV6-5 to TRBJ1-6; D gene unclear. V lost 2 bases to trimming and J lost 9 bases, with 11 bases between them. The germline CDR1 and CDR2 sequences are MNHEY and SVGAGI. The CDR3 has 14 amino acids. The CDR3 DNA follows: TGTGCCAGCAGTTACGGCATCTTCTCTTCACCCCTCCACTTT. This sequence encodes CASSYGIFSSPLHF.

The chain uses TRBV19 and TRBJ2-1; TRBD1 is a possible D gene (6 bases). Looked up from germline, CDR1 is LNHDA and CDR2 is SQIVND (reference sequence). V dropped 11 bases and J dropped 9 bases, with 8 bases sitting between them. This CDR3 region has 9 residues. The CDR3 is CAVGGEQFF. CDR3 sequence (DNA): TGTGCCGTAGGGGGTGAGCAGTTCTTC.